The present TCR beta chain was sequenced within a study of response to subunit inactivated influenza vaccine. Study-level findings and limits: That few new T cells are recruited by each seasonal influenza vaccination was the authors' suggestion.

This clonotype was counted between two and nine times. Its target is unknown. TCRdb recomputed calls from the RT-PCR reads with MiXCR, one row per CDR3 protein. The sample lists approximately 730,000 distinct CDR3 sequences, roughly 14% seen once, with 5.5% to 8% in the top ten. Per germline, CDR1 SGHRS and CDR2 YFSETQ. Trimming removed 3 bases from V and 4 bases from J, with 22 bases in between. The CDR3 loop spans 17 amino acids. The chain combines TRBV5-1 with TRBJ2-5; TRBD1 might be the D (6 bases). The receptor was isolated from a man in his fifties or sixties who received an inactivated influenza vaccine. The source material was PBMCs from blood, sampled approximately 15 days before vaccination. In DNA, the CDR3 is TGCGCCAGCAGCTCGAGTCCTCAGGGGAGTAGTGGAGAGACCCAGTACTTC. Protein sequence: CASSSSPQGSSGETQYF.